The sequence of this T cell receptor beta chain was determined in a study of T cells after yellow fever vaccination. Across the whole study: For low cell numbers, libraries were made with SMART-Seq v4 Ultra Low Input.

TCRdb re-called the 5' RACE reads through MiXCR, storing one row per CDR3 protein. Here the sample spans roughly 330,000 distinct CDR3 sequences, about 6.6% being singletons. Trimming removed 1 base at V and 7 bases at J, with 8 bases between. CDR1 is SGHRS and CDR2 is YFSETQ in the germline V gene. The CDR3 is 12 residues long. This clonotype has only a few counts. Its antigen is as yet unknown. Study conclusions and caveats: Primary-vaccination clones mostly resurfaced post-booster (around 96% CD4, roughly 90% CD8).

The chain combines TRBV5-1 with TRBJ1-1; D not certain. This TCR derives from a man between 18 and 35 years old who received the YFV17D yellow fever vaccine. The sequencing used PBMCs, collected approximately 40 days after the first yellow fever vaccination. The CDR3 nucleotides read TGCGCCAGCAGCTTGCCGGGGAATGAAGCTTTCTTT. Translating gives CASSLPGNEAFF.